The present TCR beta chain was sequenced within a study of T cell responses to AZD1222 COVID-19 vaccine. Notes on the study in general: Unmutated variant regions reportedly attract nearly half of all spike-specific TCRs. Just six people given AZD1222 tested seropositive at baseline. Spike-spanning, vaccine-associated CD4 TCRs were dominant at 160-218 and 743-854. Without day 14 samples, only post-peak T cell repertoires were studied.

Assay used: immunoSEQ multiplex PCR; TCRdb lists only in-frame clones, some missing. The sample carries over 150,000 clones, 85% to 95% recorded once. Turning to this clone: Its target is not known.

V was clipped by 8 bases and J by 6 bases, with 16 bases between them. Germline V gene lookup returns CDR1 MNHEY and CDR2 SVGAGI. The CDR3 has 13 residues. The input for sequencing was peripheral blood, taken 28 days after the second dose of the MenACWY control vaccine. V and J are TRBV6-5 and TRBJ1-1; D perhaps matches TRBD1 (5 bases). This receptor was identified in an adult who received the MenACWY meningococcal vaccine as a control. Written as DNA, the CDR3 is TGTGCCAGCCAAATTCCAGGGATGGCTGAAGCTTTCTTT. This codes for CASQIPGMAEAFF.